The 22 T cell receptor beta chains given below trace back to one sample, sequenced in a study of tumor-infiltrating lymphocytes in localized non-small cell lung cancer. The protocol was immunoSEQ multiplex PCR, while the TCRdb copy is restricted to in-frame clones and leaves out a portion. The data show over 7,000 clones, with 77% seen just once and roughly 5% held by the top ten. The sample taken for sequencing was lung tumor tissue. These receptor sequences come from a human donor with non-small cell lung cancer.

The V gene is TRBV5-1, the J gene TRBJ2-1; TRBD2 might be the D (5 bases). The V and J ends lost 4 bases and 6 bases respectively, with 14 bases between them. CDR1 and CDR2 from the germline V gene are SGHRS and YFSETQ. CDR3 size: 14 residues. The DNA of the CDR3 is TGCGCCAGCAGCGTTATCAGAAGCGGCAATGAGCAGTTCTTC. Amino acid sequence: CASSVIRSGNEQFF.

The CDR3, as DNA: TGTGCCATCAGTGAGTCGAGGTATACGCAGTATTTT. Translating gives CAISESRYTQYF. The chain couples TRBV10-3 to TRBJ2-3; D unresolved. CDR1 is ENHRY and CDR2 is SYGVKD in the germline V gene. The CDR3 spans 12 residues. Trimming took off 0 bases at V and 7 bases at J, with 5 bases between the two ends.

The V and J genes are TRBV5-8 and TRBJ1-4, with TRBD1 identical over 7 bases. CDR3 length equals 15 residues. CDR1 is SGHTS, CDR2 YDEGEE, per germline. V lost 6 bases to trimming and J lost 4 bases; unmatched junction nucleotides: 9. The CDR3 bases are TGTGCCAGCAACATCTTCCGGGACAGTAATGAAAAACTGTTTTTT. This translates into CASNIFRDSNEKLFF.

The CDR3 region has the DNA TGTGCCAGCAGCCCGAGGTCGACTAGCGGGGTACAGAGAAATGAGCAGTTCTTC. Its protein is CASSPRSTSGVQRNEQFF. The gene calls are TRBV14 and TRBJ2-1, with 11 bases lining up with TRBD2. The germline V gene has CDR1 SGHDN and CDR2 FVKESK. Germline trimming cut 4 bases from V and 7 bases from J; bases unmatched to any gene: 15. This CDR3 has 18 amino acids. The full variable domain, with the rest looked up from reference TRBV14 and TRBJ2-1, is EAGVTQFPSHSVIEKGQTVTLRCDPISGHDNLYWYRRVMGKEIKFLLHFVKESKQDESGMPNNRFLAERTGGTYSTLKVQPAELEDSGVYFCASSPRSTSGVQRNEQFFGPGTRLTVL.

The rearrangement links TRBV28 to TRBJ2-7; D gene unclear. V was clipped by 6 bases and J by 3 bases, with 15 bases between them. This CDR3 is built from 14 residues. Per the germline V gene, CDR1 is MDHEN and CDR2 is SYDVKM. CDR3 coding DNA: TGTGCCAGCAGCGCGCCTGGTCTGAGCTACGAGCAGTACTTC. Translated, it gives CASSAPGLSYEQYF.

This clone has just a few counts. This sequence joins TRBV5-1 and TRBJ2-1; D is ambiguous. This CDR3 contains 13 residues. Trimming removed 4 bases at V and 8 bases at J, with 13 bases between. The germline V gene encodes CDR1 SGHRS and CDR2 YFSETQ. The CDR3 DNA follows: TGCGCCAGCAGCGCAGGCAGCGTGGATGAGCAGTTCTTC. The encoded protein is CASSAGSVDEQFF.

In this sample, this clone turned up once. The chain carries TRBV19 and TRBJ1-2; tentative D call: TRBD1 (5 bases). From germline, CDR1 is LNHDA and CDR2 SQIVND (reference sequence). The ends were cut back, 3 bases at V and 4 bases at J, with 9 bases in the middle. The CDR3 length is 13 residues. The CDR3 DNA follows: TGTGCCAGTAGTATGGGCAGGGCCTATGGCTACACCTTC. Encoded protein: CASSMGRAYGYTF.

The rearrangement joins TRBV5-4 to TRBJ2-7, with D possibly matching TRBD2 (6 bases). The CDR3 extends over 14 amino acids. V lost 4 bases and J lost 6, with 17 bases in between. Germline assignment: CDR1 SGHNT and CDR2 YYREEE (reference sequence). DNA for the CDR3: TGTGCCAGCAGCCCGGATCCGACTAGTAGCGAGCAGTACTTC. Its translation: CASSPDPTSSEQYF.

The CDR3 region has the DNA TGTGCCAGCAGTTTATCCTTTAGTGACAGGGGCTACGAGCAGTACTTC. It specifies CASSLSFSDRGYEQYF. The genes are TRBV27 and TRBJ2-7; 8 bases line up with TRBD1. CDR1 and CDR2 from the germline V gene are MNHEY and SMNVEV (reference sequence). The CDR3 length is 16 residues. Trimming at V came to 0 bases and at J to 3 bases, leaving 7 bases not matched to a gene.

This clone came up once. The chain carries TRBV10-3 and TRBJ2-1; 10 bases map to TRBD2. The J segment lost 9 bases and the V segment lost 5 bases, leaving 7 bases of the junction unmatched. The CDR3 runs 14 residues. Germline V CDR1 and CDR2: ENHRY, SYGVKD. As DNA, the CDR3 is TGTGCCATCAGTCCACCGGGACTAGCGACTGAGCAGTTCTTC. This sequence encodes CAISPPGLATEQFF.

CDR3 loop: CASRTQGRPSEQYF. For the CDR3, the DNA is TGTGCCAGTAGGACACAGGGGAGACCCTCCGAGCAGTACTTC. The chain has TRBV19 and TRBJ2-7; 7 bases fit TRBD1. The CDR3 length is 14 residues. Germline lookup yields CDR1 LNHDA and CDR2 SQIVND (reference sequence). V shed 6 bases and J 6 bases; nucleotides not matched to a gene: 11.

The V and J genes are TRBV7-3 and TRBJ2-2; 8 bases match TRBD2. Germline V gene lookup returns CDR1 SGHTA and CDR2 FQGTGA. The CDR3 is 15 amino acids. V shed 5 bases, J shed 4 bases, and the junction held 6 bases outside the gene matches. The CDR3 spells CASSRGLASTGELFF. The CDR3 region has the DNA TGTGCCAGCAGCCGTGGACTAGCAAGCACCGGGGAGCTGTTTTTT. The whole variable domain, remainder taken from reference TRBV7-3 and TRBJ2-2, is GAGVSQTPSNKVTEKGKYVELRCDPISGHTALYWYRQSLGQGPEFLIYFQGTGAADDSGLPNDRFFAVRPEGSVSTLKIQRTERGDSAVYLCASSRGLASTGELFFGEGSRLTVL.

This clone was observed a handful of times. The chain joins TRBV6-6 to TRBJ1-1; possible D gene TRBD1, 5 bases. The ends were cut back, 6 bases at V and 5 bases at J, with 13 bases in the middle. The germline V gene has CDR1 MNHNY and CDR2 SVGAGI (reference sequence). This CDR3 spans 13 amino acids. The CDR3 region has the DNA TGTGCCAGCAGGGGGCAATCAGGGACTGAAGCTTTCTTT. Protein product: CASRGQSGTEAFF.

CDR3 loop: CASSEAYEQYF. CDR3 DNA sequence: TGCGCCAGCAGTGAGGCTTACGAGCAGTACTTC. The rearrangement links TRBV10-2 to TRBJ2-7; D not certain. CDR1 and CDR2 (germline): WSHSY, SAAADI. With 2 bases removed from V and 4 bases from J, the gap between germline ends came to 3 bases. This CDR3 region has 11 residues.

The chain is built from TRBV7-2 and TRBJ1-2; D unclear. This CDR3 has 18 residues. Germline V gene data show CDR1 as SGHTA and CDR2 as FQGNSA. V was pared by 6 bases and J by 0 bases, with 23 bases between. CDR3 bases: TGTGCCAGCAGTCCTAGAGTGATAGTCGAGGAACCTAACTATGGCTACACCTTC. Its translation: CASSPRVIVEEPNYGYTF.

This clone came up once. The chain is built from TRBV29-1 and TRBJ2-2; 7 bases are shared with TRBD2. CDR1 is SQVTM and CDR2 is ANQGSEA in the germline V gene. The CDR3 totals 11 residues. The trim removed 5 bases at V and 7 bases at J, leaving 1 base unmatched. The CDR3 here is CSVREDGELFF. The CDR3 bases are TGCAGCGTTCGGGAGGACGGGGAGCTGTTTTTT.

The CDR3: CASSLDPTRSEQYF. The CDR3 DNA reads TGTGCCAGCAGCTTAGATCCGACTAGGAGCGAGCAGTACTTC. The chain has TRBV11-2 and TRBJ2-7; D perhaps matches TRBD2 (6 bases). Germline assignment: CDR1 SGHAT and CDR2 FQNNGV. CDR3 size: 14 residues. Trimming stripped 0 bases from V and 6 bases from J, with 12 bases between.

This clone has just one count. V is TRBV4-3 and J is TRBJ2-3; maybe TRBD1 (5 bases). The CDR3 consists of 15 residues. Trimming shortened V by 4 bases and J by 1 base, and 12 bases separated the two germline ends. The V gene's germline CDR1 is LGHNA and CDR2 YSLEER. The CDR3 region is CASSLTLRGTDTQYF. The CDR3 bases are TGCGCCAGCAGCCTTACCCTCAGGGGCACAGATACGCAGTATTTT.

The chain employs TRBV5-6 and TRBJ2-5, with TRBD2 as a possible D gene (5 bases). Germline lookup yields CDR1 SGHDT and CDR2 YYEEEE. V lost 4 bases to trimming and J lost 5 bases, with 18 bases between them. The CDR3 has 15 residues. CDR3 bases: TGTGCCAGCAGCGAGAGGACGGAGGATTTGGAGACCCAGTACTTC. This sequence encodes CASSERTEDLETQYF. The variable domain in full, completed from reference TRBV5-6 and TRBJ2-5, reads DAGVTQSPTHLIKTRGQQVTLRCSPKSGHDTVSWYQQALGQGPQFIFQYYEEEERQRGNFPDRFSGHQFPNYSSELNVNALLLGDSALYLCASSERTEDLETQYFGPGTRLLVL.

The chain recombines TRBV11-2 with TRBJ2-7, with 7 bases that match TRBD2. Germline V lookup: CDR1 SGHAT, CDR2 FQNNGV. The J segment lost 4 bases and the V segment lost 1 base, leaving 7 bases of the junction unmatched. The length of the CDR3 is 15 residues. CDR3 sequence (DNA): TGTGCCAGCAGCTTAGTTATGACTAGCAAGTACGAGCAGTACTTC. Encoded protein: CASSLVMTSKYEQYF.

V and J are TRBV30 and TRBJ2-1, with 8 bases matching TRBD2. J was trimmed by 12 bases and V by 3 bases; bases with no gene match: 4. There are 11 residues in the CDR3. The germline gives CDR1 GTSNPN, CDR2 SVGIG (reference sequence). CDR3 DNA: TGTGCCTGGAGGCGTAGCGGGGTGCAGTTCTTC. Protein product: CAWRRSGVQFF.

The rearrangement links TRBV7-6 to TRBJ2-7; D is possibly TRBD2 (5 bases). The CDR3 runs 13 residues. CDR1 SGHVS and CDR2 FNYEAQ come from the germline V gene. Trimming cost V 4 bases and J 7 bases, with 14 bases left between them. The chain's CDR3 is CASSSGVMGEQYF. DNA for the CDR3: TGTGCCAGCAGCTCCGGGGTGATGGGGGAGCAGTACTTC.